This is a list of T cell receptor beta chains from one sample in a study of blood T cells in healthy people across ages. TCRdb called the 5' RACE reads again in MiXCR, with one record for every CDR3 protein. The sample records 1.8 million or so distinct CDR3 sequences, roughly two fifths being singletons. Sequenced sample: blood. These receptor sequences come from a human donor in good health. Both conserved end residues are part of each CDR3. The order of the fields is clone size, J gene, V gene, D gene, CDR3 protein, CDR3 DNA. A D gene is named only where the DNA matches it firmly. Expanded clones are given a class, and other clones once, few, many or no size at all.

NA	TRBJ1-2	TRBV7-9	TRBD1	CASSSRTGSQYGYTF	TGTGCCAGCAGTTCGCGGACAGGGAGTCAATACGGCTACACCTTC
few	TRBJ2-7	TRBV2	NA	CASSEWQREQYF	TGTGCCAGCAGTGAATGGCAGCGCGAGCAGTACTTC
NA	TRBJ2-1	TRBV20-1	NA	CSASQNEQFF	TGCAGTGCTAGTCAGAATGAGCAGTTCTTC
NA	TRBJ2-4	TRBV19	NA	CASSRGQSWNIQYF	TGTGCCAGTAGTAGGGGGCAATCATGGAACATTCAGTACTTC
NA	TRBJ1-2	TRBV6-2/TRBV6-3	TRBD1	CATVRTGEGYTF	TGTGCCACCGTCAGGACAGGAGAAGGCTACACCTTC
NA	TRBJ2-1	TRBV7-9	TRBD2	CASSLQGLAPGNNEQFF	TGTGCCAGCAGCTTGCAGGGACTAGCGCCTGGTAATAATGAGCAGTTCTTC
NA	TRBJ2-1	TRBV7-9	NA	CASSLSTNEQFF	TGTGCCAGCAGCTTGTCGACCAATGAGCAGTTCTTC
few	TRBJ2-7	TRBV7-6	TRBD2	CASSDGGAPYEQYF	TGTGCCAGCAGCGACGGGGGGGCCCCCTACGAGCAGTACTTC
few	TRBJ2-7	TRBV10-3	NA	CAITVRLDLEQYF	TGTGCCATCACTGTCCGGCTGGATCTCGAGCAGTACTTC
NA	TRBJ1-2	TRBV20-1	NA	CSARRQNYGYTF	TGCAGTGCCCGAAGACAGAACTATGGCTACACCTTC
NA	TRBJ2-5	TRBV7-2	NA	CASSLVRGVGETQYF	TGTGCCAGCAGCTTAGTTAGAGGTGTTGGGGAGACCCAGTACTTC
NA	TRBJ2-4	TRBV6-5	TRBD2	CASSYAGGPYIQYF	TGTGCCAGCAGTTACGCGGGGGGGCCGTACATTCAGTACTTC
NA	TRBJ2-5	TRBV29-1	NA	CSVAFFSGYETQYF	TGCAGCGTTGCCTTCTTCTCGGGGTATGAGACCCAGTACTTC
few	TRBJ1-2	TRBV7-9	NA	CASSLQTGTNYGYTF	TGTGCCAGCAGCTTACAGACAGGAACTAACTATGGCTACACCTTC
once	TRBJ2-3	TRBV10-3	NA	CAISELGDPDTQYF	TGTGCCATCAGTGAGCTGGGGGACCCAGATACGCAGTATTTT
NA	TRBJ1-2	TRBV4-2	NA	CASSQVLADNGGYTF	TGTGCCAGCAGCCAAGTTCTGGCAGATAATGGTGGCTACACCTTC
few	TRBJ1-6	TRBV6-5	NA	CASSYGLSYNSPLHF	TGTGCCAGCAGTTATGGTCTCTCCTATAATTCACCCCTCCACTTT
once	TRBJ1-5	TRBV27	NA	CASSFSGHNQPQHF	TGTGCCAGCAGTTTCTCAGGGCACAATCAGCCCCAGCATTTT
NA	TRBJ2-5	TRBV6-5	NA	CANSYSMTKETQYF	TGTGCCAACAGTTACTCTATGACGAAGGAGACCCAGTACTTC
NA	TRBJ1-5	TRBV19	TRBD1	CASSATGRRNQPQHF	TGTGCCAGTAGTGCGACAGGGAGAAGAAATCAGCCCCAGCATTTT
NA	TRBJ2-5	TRBV28	NA	CASSLTGSGNEQYF	TGTGCCAGCAGTTTAACAGGGTCGGGCAATGAGCAGTACTTC
NA	TRBJ1-2	TRBV18	TRBD1	CASSQGVGDGYTF	TGTGCCAGCTCGCAGGGGGTCGGCGATGGCTACACCTTC
NA	TRBJ2-5	TRBV6-6	NA	CASSNQGFEGKTQYF	TGTGCCAGCAGTAACCAGGGGTTTGAAGGAAAGACCCAGTACTTC
NA	TRBJ2-7	TRBV7-3	TRBD2	CASSLEVAGGRHEQYF	TGTGCCAGCAGCTTAGAGGTTGCGGGGGGGCGACACGAGCAGTACTTC
NA	TRBJ1-5	TRBV2	NA	CASSRINPGTLGQPQHF	TGTGCCAGCAGTAGAATAAATCCCGGGACACTGGGACAGCCCCAGCATTTT
NA	TRBJ1-4	TRBV2	TRBD1	CASSWQGAYEKLCF	TGTGCCAGCAGTTGGCAGGGGGCGTATGAAAAACTGTGTTTT
many	TRBJ2-7	TRBV20-1	NA	CSARDYRSSYEQYF	TGCAGTGCTAGAGATTACCGGAGCTCCTACGAGCAGTACTTC
NA	TRBJ2-3	TRBV3-1	NA	CASSQGRGPTNPDTQYF	TGTGCCAGCAGCCAAGGACGGGGACCGACGAATCCAGATACGCAGTATTTT